The entry that follows covers one T cell receptor beta chain sequence. V gave up 4 bases and J gave up 2 bases; unmatched junction bases: 2. The germline CDR1 and CDR2 sequences are SGHRS and YFSETQ. CDR3 length: 14 amino acids. The table came from immunoSEQ multiplex PCR; TCRdb's copy has only in-frame clones and leaves some out. The sample includes about 240,000 clones, approximately 86% seen only once; the top ten take 0.95% to 1.5%. This sample was taken from a study of cytomegalovirus exposure and HLA in healthy donors. The gene calls are TRBV5-1 and TRBJ2-1; 8 bases are a match to TRBD2. The receptor comes from a woman aged 25 to 39 in good health and CMV-seropositive. Sequenced material: PBMCs. Here the CDR3 reads CASSLSGTYNEQFF. DNA for the CDR3: TGCGCCAGCAGCCTTAGCGGGACCTACAATGAGCAGTTCTTC. The complete variable domain, with remaining parts taken from reference TRBV5-1 and TRBJ2-1, reads KAGVTQTPRYLIKTRGQQVTLSCSPISGHRSVSWYQQTPGQGLQFLFEYFSETQRNKGNFPGRFSGRQFSNSRSEMNVSTLELGDSALYLCASSLSGTYNEQFFGPGTRLTVL.